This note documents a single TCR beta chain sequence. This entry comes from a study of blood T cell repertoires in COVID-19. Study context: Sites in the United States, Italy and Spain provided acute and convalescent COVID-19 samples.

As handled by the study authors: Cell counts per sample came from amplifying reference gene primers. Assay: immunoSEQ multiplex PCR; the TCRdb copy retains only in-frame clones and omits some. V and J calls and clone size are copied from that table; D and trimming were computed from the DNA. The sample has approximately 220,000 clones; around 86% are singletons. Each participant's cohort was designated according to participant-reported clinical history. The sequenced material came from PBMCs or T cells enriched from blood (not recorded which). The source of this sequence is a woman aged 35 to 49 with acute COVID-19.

The CDR3 DNA is TGTGCCAGCAGCCAAGATACGGGACAGGGCGGGACCCAGTACTTC. Its protein is CASSQDTGQGGTQYF. The rearrangement joins TRBV3-1 (or the pseudogene TRBV3-2) to TRBJ2-5; 9 bases match TRBD1. The germline gives CDR1 LGHDT, CDR2 YNNKEL (reference sequence). Trimming took 0 bases from V and 7 from J; bases not matched to a gene: 6. This CDR3 contains 15 residues.